One and the same sample provided the 32 T cell receptor beta chains below, sequenced in a study of blood T cell repertoires in COVID-19. This table comes from immunoSEQ multiplex PCR, and its TCRdb copy is limited to in-frame clones, with some not included. The table records roughly 300,000 clones, 80% to 90% of them present only once. Sequenced sample: PBMCs or T cells enriched from blood (not recorded which). These receptors were collected from a man aged 30 to 39 who had recovered from COVID-19.

V is TRBV15 and J is TRBJ1-1; D remains unclear. The length of the CDR3 is 12 residues. The V end was cut by 4 bases, the J end by 11 bases, with 14 bases between. The germline gives CDR1 LNHNV, CDR2 YYDKDF (reference sequence). The CDR3 DNA sequence: TGTGCCACCAGCACGGGATTTTCTAGCGCTTTCTTT. Its protein product is CATSTGFSSAFF.

The chain links TRBV29-1 to TRBJ2-1, with 9 bases matching TRBD1. Germline CDR1 is SQVTM and CDR2 is ANQGSEA. This CDR3 spans 14 amino acids. Trimming removed 7 bases from V and 1 base from J; junction bases left unmatched: 5. This chain's CDR3 is CSAGQGLSYNEQFF. The CDR3 DNA reads as TGCAGCGCGGGACAGGGCCTATCCTACAATGAGCAGTTCTTC.

The V gene is TRBV3-1 (or the pseudogene TRBV3-2), the J gene TRBJ1-2; D might be TRBD1 (6 bases). V gave up 0 bases and J gave up 4 bases, with 9 bases separating them. The CDR3 sequence is 14 residues long. CDR1 is LGHDT and CDR2 is YNNKEL in the germline V gene (reference sequence). CDR3 in amino acids: CASSQDGRGYGYTF. The CDR3 coding sequence is TGTGCCAGCAGCCAAGACGGCAGGGGCTATGGCTACACCTTC.

V gene TRBV5-1 combines with J gene TRBJ1-2; 7 positions match TRBD1. Germline lookup yields CDR1 SGHRS and CDR2 YFSETQ. Germline trimming cut 2 bases from V and 8 bases from J; bases unmatched to any gene: 9. CDR3 length equals 14 residues. The CDR3 loop reads CASSLDRALSGYTF. The DNA for the CDR3 is TGCGCCAGCAGCTTAGACAGGGCTCTCTCGGGCTACACCTTC.

The CDR3 DNA reads TGTGCCACCAGTGATCGGGGACAGGCCCAGATAGAGACCCAGTACTTC. It is translated as CATSDRGQAQIETQYF. The chain carries TRBV24-1 and TRBJ2-5, with 8 bases aligning to TRBD1. Trimming at V came to 3 bases and at J to 4 bases, leaving 9 bases not matched to a gene. The length of the CDR3 is 16 residues. Germline V gene lookup returns CDR1 KGHDR and CDR2 SFDVKD.

The chain carries TRBV5-8 and TRBJ1-2, with TRBD1 matching 8 bases. Germline CDR1 and CDR2: SGHTS and YDEGEE. V was clipped by 0 bases and J by 4 bases; unmatched bases: 5. The CDR3 has 15 residues. CDR3 loop: CASSLAQGASYGYTF. The CDR3 DNA follows: TGTGCCAGCAGCTTGGCCCAGGGGGCAAGCTATGGCTACACCTTC. The variable domain in full, completed from reference TRBV5-8 and TRBJ1-2, reads EAGVTQSPTHLIKTRGQQATLRCSPISGHTSVYWYQQALGLGLQFLLWYDEGEERNRGNFPPRFSGRQFPNYSSELNVNALELEDSALYLCASSLAQGASYGYTFGSGTRLTVV.

The rearrangement joins TRBV30 to TRBJ1-2; the match to TRBD1 covers 12 bases. CDR1 and CDR2 from the germline V gene are GTSNPN and SVGIG (reference sequence). The trim removed 2 bases at V and 4 bases at J, leaving 5 bases unmatched. This CDR3 has 15 residues. This CDR3 reads CAWSRGQGAFYGYTF. CDR3 nucleotide sequence: TGTGCCTGGAGTCGGGGACAGGGGGCCTTCTATGGCTACACCTTC.

This clone was observed once. The chain uses TRBV24-1 and TRBJ2-5; D possibly corresponds to TRBD1 (6 bases). CDR3 length: 17 residues. From germline, CDR1 is KGHDR and CDR2 SFDVKD. V gave up 4 bases and J gave up 2 bases, with 19 bases separating them. CDR3 protein: CATSDTQKTGYQETQYF. The CDR3 bases are TGTGCCACCAGTGACACACAAAAAACAGGGTATCAAGAGACCCAGTACTTC.

V gene TRBV6-5 combines with J gene TRBJ1-1, with D tentatively TRBD1 (5 bases). Germline-derived CDR1 and CDR2 are MNHEY and SVGAGI. The CDR3 contains 13 residues. V was shortened by 2 bases and J by 4 bases, with 8 bases between the two germline ends. CDR3: CASSYQGSTEAFF. CDR3 in DNA: TGTGCCAGCAGTTACCAGGGTTCCACTGAAGCTTTCTTT.

In this sample, this clone turned up a few times. This chain links TRBV28 with TRBJ1-6, with no clear D. Germline loops: CDR1 MDHEN, CDR2 SYDVKM. The CDR3 consists of 13 residues. The V gene lost 8 bases and the J gene lost 10 bases, with 15 bases spanning the gap. The CDR3 nucleotides read TGTGCCAGCCGGGGTGGTAAAGGGTCACCCCTCCACTTT. It specifies CASRGGKGSPLHF.

This clone showed up just a few times. The CDR3, as DNA: TGTGCCAGCAGTTACGGGGGAGGGATCAATCAGCCCCAGCATTTT. It yields the protein CASSYGGGINQPQHF. The chain has TRBV6-5 and TRBJ1-5, with D maybe TRBD1 (5 bases). In germline, CDR1 is MNHEY, CDR2 SVGAGI. The CDR3 has 15 residues. Trimming pared 2 bases from V and 3 bases from J, leaving 11 bases between.

This chain uses TRBV6-5 with TRBJ2-7; 10 bases align to TRBD2. The CDR3 spans 14 residues. Germline trimming cut 5 bases from V and 6 bases from J; bases unmatched to any gene: 7. CDR1 and CDR2 (germline): MNHEY, SVGAGI. For the CDR3, the DNA is TGTGCCAGCAGTACCCTAGCGGGAGTAACCGAGCAGTACTTC. It is translated as CASSTLAGVTEQYF.

The table lists this clone with a count of one. The chain uses TRBV4-1 and TRBJ1-3; 8 bases line up with TRBD1. V shed 4 bases and J 0 bases; nucleotides not matched to a gene: 14. Germline V CDR1 and CDR2: MGHRA, YSYEKL. This CDR3 is 19 amino acids long. CDR3 loop: CASSRRDRRLDGSGNTIYF. The DNA for the CDR3 is TGCGCCAGCAGCCGCCGGGACAGGAGGCTAGATGGCTCTGGAAACACCATATATTTT.

A few counts support this clone. The chain links TRBV19 to TRBJ1-3, with a tentative D call TRBD1 (5 bases). Trimming pared 8 bases from V and 4 bases from J, leaving 15 bases between. This CDR3 is built from 14 residues. CDR1 and CDR2 (germline): LNHDA, SQIVND (reference sequence). The CDR3 is CASQGPRQGNTIYF. For the CDR3, the DNA is TGTGCCAGTCAAGGCCCCCGACAGGGAAACACCATATATTTT.

The rearrangement uses TRBV2 and TRBJ1-1, with 7 bases lining up with TRBD1. The germline V gene encodes CDR1 SNHLY and CDR2 FYNNEI. This CDR3 has 13 amino acids. The V gene end was trimmed by 6 bases and the J gene end by 11 bases; junction bases not matched to a gene: 12. CDR3 residues: CASSVGPQGVAFF. The CDR3 DNA reads TGTGCCAGCAGCGTGGGACCCCAGGGGGTGGCTTTCTTT. The variable domain in full, with the rest retrieved from reference TRBV2 and TRBJ1-1, is EPEVTQTPSHQVTQMGQEVILRCVPISNHLYFYWYRQILGQKVEFLVSFYNNEISEKSEIFDDQFSVERPDGSNFTLKIRSTKLEDSAMYFCASSVGPQGVAFFGQGTRLTVV.

The chain combines TRBV6-4 with TRBJ2-2; TRBD2 matches 7 bases. The germline CDR1 and CDR2 sequences are MRHNA and SNTAGT. The CDR3 spans 14 residues. V trimming: 3 bases; J trimming: 6 bases; junction bases outside the gene matches: 4. The DNA of the CDR3 is TGTGCCAGCAGTGATGAACTAGCGCCCGGGGAGCTGTTTTTT. It translates to CASSDELAPGELFF.

As DNA, the CDR3 is TGTGCCAGCAGTCCCGTCCGGGGGTCGACTAATGAAAAACTGTTTTTT. Translation: CASSPVRGSTNEKLFF. The V and J genes are TRBV14 and TRBJ1-4; D possibly corresponds to TRBD1 (5 bases). CDR3 length equals 16 residues. The V gene lost 6 bases and the J gene lost 2 bases, with 16 bases spanning the gap. Germline V gene sequence: CDR1 SGHDN, CDR2 FVKESK. Full variable domain (rest looked up from reference TRBV14 and TRBJ1-4): EAGVTQFPSHSVIEKGQTVTLRCDPISGHDNLYWYRRVMGKEIKFLLHFVKESKQDESGMPNNRFLAERTGGTYSTLKVQPAELEDSGVYFCASSPVRGSTNEKLFFGSGTQLSVL.

The chain joins TRBV2 to TRBJ2-6; no reliable D call. With 3 bases removed from V and 3 bases from J, the gap between germline ends came to 9 bases. The CDR3 spans 15 residues. CDR1 SNHLY and CDR2 FYNNEI come from the germline V gene. The chain's CDR3 is CASSESRLGANVLTF. The CDR3 DNA sequence: TGTGCCAGCAGTGAGTCCAGGCTTGGGGCCAACGTCCTGACTTTC.

In regard to this clone: This sample also contains other DNA sequences that code for the same CDR3. V and J are TRBV5-1 and TRBJ1-1; D is unresolved. V gave up 2 bases and J gave up 0 bases, with 14 bases separating them. Per germline, CDR1 SGHRS and CDR2 YFSETQ. The CDR3 has 16 residues. CDR3 amino acids: CASSLFIGGMNTEAFF. In DNA form, the CDR3 reads TGCGCCAGCAGCTTATTTATTGGAGGAATGAACACTGAAGCTTTCTTT.

This chain links TRBV6-1 with TRBJ1-2; 8 bases align to TRBD1. Germline CDR1 reads MNHNS; CDR2 reads SASEGT. The CDR3 covers 15 residues. V was pared by 1 base and J by 8 bases, with 9 bases of the junction left unmatched. CDR3: CASSEGGTPGGGYTF. The CDR3, as DNA: TGTGCCAGCAGTGAAGGAGGCACCCCAGGGGGCGGCTACACCTTC.

J is TRBJ2-7 and V is TRBV5-6, with D tentatively TRBD1 (5 bases). In germline, CDR1 is SGHDT, CDR2 YYEEEE. The V gene lost 4 bases and the J gene lost 5 bases, with 22 bases spanning the gap. This CDR3 contains 16 residues. The DNA for the CDR3 is TGTGCCAGCAGCGGAGACAGAACCACGTTAGAAAACGAGCAGTACTTC. Encoded protein: CASSGDRTTLENEQYF. The full variable domain, its missing parts supplied by reference TRBV5-6 and TRBJ2-7, is DAGVTQSPTHLIKTRGQQVTLRCSPKSGHDTVSWYQQALGQGPQFIFQYYEEEERQRGNFPDRFSGHQFPNYSSELNVNALLLGDSALYLCASSGDRTTLENEQYFGPGTRLTVT.

The rearrangement links TRBV7-2 to TRBJ2-1; D might be TRBD2 (6 bases). The CDR3 covers 14 residues. Germline CDR1 is SGHTA and CDR2 is FQGNSA. V lost 5 bases, J lost 9 bases, and 17 bases lay in between. The CDR3 sequence is CASSPRDFASEQFF. CDR3 bases: TGTGCCAGCAGCCCGAGGGACTTCGCGAGTGAGCAGTTCTTC.

The table lists this clone with a count of one. The V gene is TRBV6-5, the J gene TRBJ1-1; 9 nucleotides line up with TRBD1. V dropped 6 bases and J dropped 2; count of bases not matched to a gene: 7. CDR3 length: 15 residues. Germline loops: CDR1 MNHEY, CDR2 SVGAGI. CDR3 in amino acids: CASRTGGAGNTEAFF. The DNA of the CDR3 is TGTGCCAGCAGAACAGGGGGCGCGGGAAACACTGAAGCTTTCTTT.

Comments on this clone: A much larger clone differs by one base, so this may be a read error. The chain recombines TRBV28 with TRBJ1-6; the D is unclear. Germline lookup yields CDR1 MDHEN and CDR2 SYDVKM. Trimming cost V 2 bases and J 0 bases, with 5 bases left between them. This CDR3 region has 15 residues. CDR3 nucleotide sequence: TGTGCCAGCAGTTTAGGTAGCTCCTATAATTCACCCCTCCACTTT. Protein: CASSLGSSYNSPLHF.

The chain joins TRBV4-1 to TRBJ2-7; 8 bases agree with TRBD2. The CDR3 has 15 residues. J lost 3 bases, V lost 6 bases, and 10 bases had no gene match. Germline-derived CDR1 and CDR2 are MGHRA and YSYEKL. CDR3 loop: CASRPMVAGYYEQYF. The CDR3 DNA is TGCGCCAGCAGACCCATGGTAGCGGGGTACTACGAGCAGTACTTC.

The CDR3 spells CAWITGPRGLETQYF. DNA of the CDR3: TGTGCCTGGATTACAGGGCCCAGGGGATTGGAGACCCAGTACTTC. The chain uses TRBV30 and TRBJ2-5, with a tentative D call TRBD1 (6 bases). The CDR3 runs 15 residues. The germline CDR1 and CDR2 sequences are GTSNPN and SVGIG (reference sequence). V dropped 4 bases and J dropped 5 bases, with 20 bases sitting between them.

The genes are TRBV15 and TRBJ2-6; possible D gene TRBD1, 6 bases. Germline assignment: CDR1 LNHNV and CDR2 YYDKDF (reference sequence). The CDR3 runs 18 residues. Trimming took off 7 bases at V and 0 bases at J, with 19 bases between the two ends. CDR3 region: CATTHFKGDLSGANVLTF. CDR3 DNA: TGTGCCACCACCCATTTCAAGGGGGATCTCTCTGGGGCCAACGTCCTGACTTTC.

The gene calls are TRBV18 and TRBJ1-2, with TRBD1 identical over 10 bases. There are 15 residues in the CDR3. Germline CDR1 is KGHSH and CDR2 is LQKENI. V gave up 3 bases and J gave up 4 bases; unmatched junction bases: 5. CDR3 nucleotide sequence: TGTGCCAGCTCACCGGGGACAGGGGAGACCTATGGCTACACCTTC. The encoded protein is CASSPGTGETYGYTF.

The chain carries TRBV19 and TRBJ2-7; a weak D match, TRBD1 (5 bases). CDR1 LNHDA and CDR2 SQIVND come from the germline V gene (reference sequence). CDR3 length: 14 amino acids. Trimming stripped 3 bases from V and 5 bases from J, with 14 bases between. CDR3 nucleotide sequence: TGTGCCAGTAGTATTTCACGAACAGGTAACGAGCAGTACTTC. It translates to CASSISRTGNEQYF. The full variable domain, in which reference TRBV19 and TRBJ2-7 provide the parts outside the CDR3, is DGGITQSPKYLFRKEGQNVTLSCEQNLNHDAMYWYRQDPGQGLRLIYYSQIVNDFQKGDIAEGYSVSREKKESFPLTVTSAQKNPTAFYLCASSISRTGNEQYFGPGTRLTVT.

The genes are TRBV2 and TRBJ1-5, with D possibly matching TRBD1 (6 bases). The germline CDR1 and CDR2 sequences are SNHLY and FYNNEI. V gave up 8 bases and J gave up 2 bases, with 22 bases separating them. The length of the CDR3 is 17 residues. CDR3 DNA: TGTGCCAGCTCCGGCACAATACAGGGATCGGGCAATCAGCCCCAGCATTTT. It translates to CASSGTIQGSGNQPQHF.

The chain is built from TRBV30 and TRBJ1-4; no firm D call. Trimming pared 6 bases from V and 7 bases from J, leaving 15 bases between. Germline assignment: CDR1 GTSNPN and CDR2 SVGIG (reference sequence). CDR3 length equals 13 residues. The CDR3: CACPGLASEKLFF. DNA of the CDR3: TGTGCCTGCCCAGGACTGGCTAGTGAAAAACTGTTTTTT.

The chain has TRBV28 and TRBJ2-1, with 9 bases identical to TRBD2. The CDR3 extends over 14 amino acids. The V segment lost 1 base and the J segment 9 bases; nucleotides outside the gene matches: 4. CDR1 and CDR2 from the germline V gene are MDHEN and SYDVKM. The CDR3 sequence is CASSLFASGAEQFF. The CDR3 region has the DNA TGTGCCAGCAGTTTATTCGCTAGCGGGGCTGAGCAGTTCTTC.